This TCR beta chain was profiled in a study of blood T cell repertoires in COVID-19. The repertoire was sequenced with immunoSEQ multiplex PCR; TCRdb's copy has only in-frame clones and lacks some. The table includes under 55,000 clones, 83% detected once. The ends lost 5 bases at V and 1 base at J; junction bases unmatched: 13. This CDR3 contains 17 residues. CDR1 and CDR2 from the germline V gene are SGHAT and FQNNGV. The sequenced sample consisted of peripheral blood. The rearrangement uses TRBV11-2 and TRBJ2-7; 8 positions match TRBD2. The clonotype originates from a human donor in a cohort sampled during active COVID-19. CDR3 in amino acids: CASSPGTGGPLSYEQYF. In DNA, the CDR3 is TGTGCCAGCAGCCCCGGGACGGGGGGGCCCTTGTCCTACGAGCAGTACTTC.